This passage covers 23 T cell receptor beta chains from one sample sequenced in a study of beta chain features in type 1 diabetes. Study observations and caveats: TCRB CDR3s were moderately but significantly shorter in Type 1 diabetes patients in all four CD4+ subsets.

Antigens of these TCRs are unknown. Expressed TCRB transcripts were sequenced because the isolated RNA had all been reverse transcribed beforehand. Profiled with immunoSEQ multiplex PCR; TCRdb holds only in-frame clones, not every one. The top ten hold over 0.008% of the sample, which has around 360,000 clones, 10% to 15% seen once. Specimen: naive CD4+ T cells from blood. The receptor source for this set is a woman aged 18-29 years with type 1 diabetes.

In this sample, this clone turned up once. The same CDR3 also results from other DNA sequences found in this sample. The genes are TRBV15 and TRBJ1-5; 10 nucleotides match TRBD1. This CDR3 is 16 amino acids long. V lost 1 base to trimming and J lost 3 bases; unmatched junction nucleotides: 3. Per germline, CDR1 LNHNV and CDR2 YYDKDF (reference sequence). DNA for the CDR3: TGTGCCACCAGCAGAGGCGGGACAGGGGTCAATCAGCCCCAGCATTTT. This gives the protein CATSRGGTGVNQPQHF.

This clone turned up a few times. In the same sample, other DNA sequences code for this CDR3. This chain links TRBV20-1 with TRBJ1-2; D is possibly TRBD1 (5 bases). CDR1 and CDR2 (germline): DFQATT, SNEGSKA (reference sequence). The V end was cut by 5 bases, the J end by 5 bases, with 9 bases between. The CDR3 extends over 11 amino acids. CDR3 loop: CSASQGYGYTF. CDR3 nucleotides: TGCAGTGCTTCTCAGGGTTATGGCTACACCTTC.

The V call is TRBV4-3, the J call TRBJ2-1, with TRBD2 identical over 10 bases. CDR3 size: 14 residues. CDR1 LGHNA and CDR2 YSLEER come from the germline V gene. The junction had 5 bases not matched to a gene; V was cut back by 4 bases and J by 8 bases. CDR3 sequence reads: CASSPSGSRDEQFF. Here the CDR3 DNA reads TGCGCCAGCAGCCCTAGCGGGAGTCGGGATGAGCAGTTCTTC.

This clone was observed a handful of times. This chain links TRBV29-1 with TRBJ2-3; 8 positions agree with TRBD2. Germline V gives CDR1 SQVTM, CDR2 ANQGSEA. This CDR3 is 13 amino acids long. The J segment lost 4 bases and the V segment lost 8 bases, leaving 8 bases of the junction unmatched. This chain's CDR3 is CSTRRGGSDTQYF. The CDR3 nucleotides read TGCAGCACGCGCCGGGGGGGATCAGATACGCAGTATTTT.

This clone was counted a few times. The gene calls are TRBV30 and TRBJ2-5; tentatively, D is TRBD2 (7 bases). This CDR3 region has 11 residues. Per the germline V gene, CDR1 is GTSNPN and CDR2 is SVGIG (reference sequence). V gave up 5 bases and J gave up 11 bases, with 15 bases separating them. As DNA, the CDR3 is TGTGCCTGGGGCGTAGGGGGGGAGCAGTACTTC. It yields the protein CAWGVGGEQYF.

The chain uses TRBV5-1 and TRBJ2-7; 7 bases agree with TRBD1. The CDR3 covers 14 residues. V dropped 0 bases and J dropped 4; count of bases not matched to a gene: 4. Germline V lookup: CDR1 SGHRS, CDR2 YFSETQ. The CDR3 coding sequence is TGCGCCAGCAGCTTGGGGGACAGCCTTTACGAGCAGTACTTC. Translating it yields CASSLGDSLYEQYF. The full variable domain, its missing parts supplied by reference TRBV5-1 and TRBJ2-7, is KAGVTQTPRYLIKTRGQQVTLSCSPISGHRSVSWYQQTPGQGLQFLFEYFSETQRNKGNFPGRFSGRQFSNSRSEMNVSTLELGDSALYLCASSLGDSLYEQYFGPGTRLTVT.

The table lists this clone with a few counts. This CDR3 is CASSQDPNTAYEQYF. The CDR3, as DNA: TGCGCCAGCAGCCAAGATCCCAATACAGCATACGAGCAGTACTTC. V and J are TRBV4-1 and TRBJ2-7, with D unclear. CDR3 length: 15 amino acids. Deletions cut 0 bases from V and 4 bases from J, with 13 bases between. Looked up from germline, CDR1 is MGHRA and CDR2 is YSYEKL.

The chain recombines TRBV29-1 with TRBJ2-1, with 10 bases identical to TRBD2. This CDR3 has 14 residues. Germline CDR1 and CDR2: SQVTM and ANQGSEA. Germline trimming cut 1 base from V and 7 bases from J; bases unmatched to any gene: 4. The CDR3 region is CSVEGLAGTNEQFF. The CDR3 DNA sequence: TGCAGCGTTGAAGGACTAGCGGGTACGAATGAGCAGTTCTTC.

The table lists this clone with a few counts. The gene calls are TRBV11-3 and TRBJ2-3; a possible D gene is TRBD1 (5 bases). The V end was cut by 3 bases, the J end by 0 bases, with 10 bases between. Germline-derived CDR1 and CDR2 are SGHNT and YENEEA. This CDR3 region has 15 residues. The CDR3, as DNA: TGTGCCAGCAGCTTCCAGGACACCAGCACAGATACGCAGTATTTT. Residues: CASSFQDTSTDTQYF.

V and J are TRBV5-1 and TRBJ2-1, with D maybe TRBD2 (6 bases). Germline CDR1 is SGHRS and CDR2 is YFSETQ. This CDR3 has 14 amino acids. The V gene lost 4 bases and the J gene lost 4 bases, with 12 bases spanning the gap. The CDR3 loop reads CASSPIADYNEQFF. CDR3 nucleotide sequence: TGCGCCAGCAGCCCCATAGCGGATTACAATGAGCAGTTCTTC. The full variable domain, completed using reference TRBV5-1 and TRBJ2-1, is KAGVTQTPRYLIKTRGQQVTLSCSPISGHRSVSWYQQTPGQGLQFLFEYFSETQRNKGNFPGRFSGRQFSNSRSEMNVSTLELGDSALYLCASSPIADYNEQFFGPGTRLTVL.

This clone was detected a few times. The CDR3 here is CASSEHSTDTQYF. For the CDR3, the DNA is TGTGCCAGCAGTGAACATAGCACAGATACGCAGTATTTT. This rearrangement joins TRBV25-1 to TRBJ2-3; D ambiguous. V lost 2 bases and J 0 bases, leaving 3 bases between the germline ends. CDR3 size: 13 residues. From germline, CDR1 is MGHDK and CDR2 SYGVNS.

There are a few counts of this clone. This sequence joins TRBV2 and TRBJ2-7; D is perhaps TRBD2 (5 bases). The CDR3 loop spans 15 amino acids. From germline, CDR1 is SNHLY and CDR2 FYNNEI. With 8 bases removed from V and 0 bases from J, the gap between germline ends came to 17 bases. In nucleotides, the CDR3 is TGTGCCAGCTTCAACGGGGATTCAGGCTCCTACGAGCAGTACTTC. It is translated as CASFNGDSGSYEQYF.

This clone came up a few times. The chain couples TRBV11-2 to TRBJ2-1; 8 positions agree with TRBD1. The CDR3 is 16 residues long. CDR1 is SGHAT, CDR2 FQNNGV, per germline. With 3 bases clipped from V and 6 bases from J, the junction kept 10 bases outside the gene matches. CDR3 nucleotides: TGTGCCAGCAGCTTTACGGCAGGGGGCAAACTCAATGAGCAGTTCTTC. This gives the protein CASSFTAGGKLNEQFF.

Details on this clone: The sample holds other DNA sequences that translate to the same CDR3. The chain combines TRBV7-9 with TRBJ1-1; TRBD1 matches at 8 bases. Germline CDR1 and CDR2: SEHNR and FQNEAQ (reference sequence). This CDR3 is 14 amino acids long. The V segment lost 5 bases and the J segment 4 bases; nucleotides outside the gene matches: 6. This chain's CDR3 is CASSLGQGSTEAFF. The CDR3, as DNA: TGTGCCAGCAGCCTTGGACAGGGATCCACTGAAGCTTTCTTT.

CDR3 residues: CAISETSGQETQYF. The CDR3 coding sequence is TGTGCCATCAGTGAGACTAGCGGACAAGAGACCCAGTACTTC. The chain couples TRBV10-3 to TRBJ2-5; 8 bases agree with TRBD2. With V trimmed by 2 bases and J by 2 bases, 1 base remained unmatched. Germline assignment: CDR1 ENHRY and CDR2 SYGVKD. The length of the CDR3 is 14 residues.

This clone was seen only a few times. The CDR3 coding sequence is TGTGCCAGCATCTCAGGGAACTATGGCTACACCTTC. Translation: CASISGNYGYTF. J is TRBJ1-2 and V is TRBV5-4; tentative D call: TRBD1 (5 bases). The CDR3 loop spans 12 amino acids. V was pared by 6 bases and J by 2 bases, with 8 bases between. Looked up from germline, CDR1 is SGHNT and CDR2 is YYREEE (reference sequence). Looking up the rest from reference TRBV5-4 and TRBJ1-2 gives the full variable domain: ETGVTQSPTHLIKTRGQQVTLRCSSQSGHNTVSWYQQALGQGPQFIFQYYREEENGRGNFPPRFSGLQFPNYSSELNVNALELDDSALYLCASISGNYGYTFGSGTRLTVV.

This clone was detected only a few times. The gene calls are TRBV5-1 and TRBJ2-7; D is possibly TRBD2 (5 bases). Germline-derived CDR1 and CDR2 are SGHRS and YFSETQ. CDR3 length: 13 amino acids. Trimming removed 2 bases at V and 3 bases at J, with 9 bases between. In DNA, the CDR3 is TGCGCCAGCAGCTTTAGCGCCGACTACGAGCAGTACTTC. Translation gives CASSFSADYEQYF.

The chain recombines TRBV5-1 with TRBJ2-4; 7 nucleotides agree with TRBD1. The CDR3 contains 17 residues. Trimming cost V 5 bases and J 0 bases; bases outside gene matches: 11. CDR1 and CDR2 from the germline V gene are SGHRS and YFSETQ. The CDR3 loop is CASRPSYRGVAKNIQYF. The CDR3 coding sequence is TGCGCCAGCAGACCCTCCTACAGGGGAGTAGCCAAAAACATTCAGTACTTC.

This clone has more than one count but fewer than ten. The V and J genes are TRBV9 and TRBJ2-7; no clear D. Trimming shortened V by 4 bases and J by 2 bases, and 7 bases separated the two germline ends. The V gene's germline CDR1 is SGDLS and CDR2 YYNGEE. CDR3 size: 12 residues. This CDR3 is CASSPRAYEQYF. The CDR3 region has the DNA TGTGCCAGCAGCCCCCGCGCCTACGAGCAGTACTTC. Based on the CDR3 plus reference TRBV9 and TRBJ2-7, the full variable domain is DSGVTQTPKHLITATGQRVTLRCSPRSGDLSVYWYQQSLDQGLQFLIQYYNGEERAKGNILERFSAQQFPDLHSELNLSSLELGDSALYFCASSPRAYEQYFGPGTRLTVT.

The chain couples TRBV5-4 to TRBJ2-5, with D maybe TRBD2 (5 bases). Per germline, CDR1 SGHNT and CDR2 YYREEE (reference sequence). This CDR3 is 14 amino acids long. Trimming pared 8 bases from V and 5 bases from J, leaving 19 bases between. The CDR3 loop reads CASSLGLERETQYF. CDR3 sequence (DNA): TGTGCCAGTTCGCTAGGACTCGAGAGGGAGACCCAGTACTTC.

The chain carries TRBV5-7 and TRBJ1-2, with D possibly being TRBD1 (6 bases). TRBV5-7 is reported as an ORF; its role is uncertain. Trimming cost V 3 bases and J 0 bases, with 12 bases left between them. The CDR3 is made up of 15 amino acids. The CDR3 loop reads CASSSPRGTNYGYTF. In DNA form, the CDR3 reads TGTGCCAGCAGCTCTCCGAGGGGGACTAACTATGGCTACACCTTC.

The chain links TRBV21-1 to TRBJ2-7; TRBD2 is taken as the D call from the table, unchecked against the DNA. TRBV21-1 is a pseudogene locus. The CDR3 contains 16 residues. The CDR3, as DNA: TGTGCCAGCAGCAAAGAGTTTAGCGGGGGGGATTACGAGCAGTACTTC. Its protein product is CASSKEFSGGDYEQYF.

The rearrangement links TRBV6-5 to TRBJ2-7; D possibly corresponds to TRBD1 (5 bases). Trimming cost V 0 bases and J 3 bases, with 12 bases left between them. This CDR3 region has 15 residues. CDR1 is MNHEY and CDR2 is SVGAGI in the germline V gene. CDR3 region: CASSYSALDNYEQYF. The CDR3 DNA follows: TGTGCCAGCAGTTACTCGGCCCTGGACAACTACGAGCAGTACTTC.